Below, 25 T cell receptor beta chains from the same sample are listed, as sequenced in a study of early T cells in non-severe SARS-CoV-2 infection. From the 5' RACE reads, TCRdb called clonotypes with MiXCR, one entry per CDR3 protein. The profile covers 25,000 to 35,000 distinct CDR3 sequences, with around 6.1% appearing a single time and about 34% taken by the ten largest. This specimen consisted of whole blood, obtained at baseline. The receptors were gathered from an adult who was a healthcare worker with PCR-confirmed SARS-CoV-2 infection or an uninfected control (not recorded which).

This clonotype was seen more than once but under ten times. The chain couples TRBV28 to TRBJ2-7; 8 nucleotides match TRBD1. The length of the CDR3 is 15 residues. Germline assignment: CDR1 MDHEN and CDR2 SYDVKM. Unmatched junction bases numbered 4, after V lost 1 base and J lost 2 bases. This CDR3 is CASSLSAQGAYEQYF. DNA for the CDR3: TGTGCCAGCAGTTTATCCGCACAGGGGGCCTACGAGCAGTACTTC.

Many counts were recorded for this clonotype. V is TRBV6-5 and J is TRBJ1-6; unclear D gene. This CDR3 spans 14 amino acids. With 3 bases removed from V and 5 bases from J, the gap between germline ends came to 8 bases. Germline CDR1 is MNHEY and CDR2 is SVGAGI. In DNA form, the CDR3 reads TGTGCCAGCAGTTATCGGGCAGATAATTCACCCCTCCACTTT. As protein: CASSYRADNSPLHF.

This clonotype has at least ten counts. V usage is TRBV10-3 and J usage is TRBJ1-5, with 8 bases fitting TRBD1. V trimming: 5 bases; J trimming: 8 bases; junction bases outside the gene matches: 8. This CDR3 has 14 amino acids. CDR1 and CDR2 from the germline V gene are ENHRY and SYGVKD. CDR3 sequence (DNA): TGTGCCATCAGTAGGACAGGGTTAACGGAGCCCCAGCATTTT. It specifies CAISRTGLTEPQHF.

The table lists this clonotype with a few counts. The chain combines TRBV9 with TRBJ2-3; 8 bases map to TRBD2. With V trimmed by 4 bases and J by 10 bases, 5 bases remained unmatched. Germline V gives CDR1 SGDLS, CDR2 YYNGEE. This CDR3 has 12 residues. CDR3 nucleotides: TGTGCCAGCAGCCCAGCGGGGGCTCCGCAGTATTTT. Amino acids: CASSPAGAPQYF.

This clonotype was seen repeatedly, ten times or more. The V and J genes are TRBV7-2 and TRBJ1-5; D possibly corresponds to TRBD1 (6 bases). V was cut by 4 bases and J by 7 bases, with 11 bases left in between. The germline gives CDR1 SGHTA, CDR2 FQGNSA. The CDR3 spans 13 residues. CDR3 amino acids: CASSSDSSQPQHF. CDR3 sequence (DNA): TGTGCCAGCAGCTCGGACAGCTCCCAGCCCCAGCATTTT.

This clonotype showed up just a few times. The chain joins TRBV6-6 to TRBJ1-2; D is perhaps TRBD1 (6 bases). The CDR3 runs to 14 residues. CDR1 and CDR2 (germline): MNHNY, SVGAGI (reference sequence). Between the trimmed V and J ends, which lost 7 bases and 1 base, there was a span of 13 bases. CDR3 coding DNA: TGTGCCAGCACCGCGGGGGCCCTTAACTATGGCTACACCTTC. Translated, it gives CASTAGALNYGYTF.

This clonotype has ten or more counts. The chain carries TRBV6-5 and TRBJ1-4, with D possibly being TRBD1 (5 bases). CDR1 is MNHEY, CDR2 SVGAGI, per germline. Trimming left V 6 bases short and J 7 bases short, with 15 bases between. The CDR3 runs to 14 residues. This chain's CDR3 is CASSPGGWSEKLFF. The CDR3 region has the DNA TGTGCCAGCAGCCCGGGGGGGTGGAGTGAAAAACTGTTTTTT.

This clonotype was counted at least ten times. J is TRBJ1-2 and V is TRBV25-1; D call uncertain. The CDR3 has 11 amino acids. Germline V gene data show CDR1 as MGHDK and CDR2 as SYGVNS. V shed 6 bases and J shed 8 bases, with 10 bases lying between them. In DNA form, the CDR3 reads TGTGCCAGCAGCGCCGGGTACGGCTACACCTTC. Its protein is CASSAGYGYTF.

V and J are TRBV6-5 and TRBJ2-7; 7 positions match TRBD1. The germline gives CDR1 MNHEY, CDR2 SVGAGI. The CDR3 spans 14 residues. Unmatched junction bases numbered 8, after V lost 6 bases and J lost 3 bases. DNA for the CDR3: TGTGCCAGCAGAACCACCGACAGGGTCTACGAGCAGTACTTC. As protein: CASRTTDRVYEQYF.

This rearrangement joins TRBV12-3 or TRBV12-4 to TRBJ2-2; D is ambiguous. The CDR3 covers 15 residues. V shed 4 bases and J shed 6 bases, with 15 bases lying between them. CDR3 sequence reads: CASSYGPSEAGELFF. Here the CDR3 DNA reads TGTGCCAGCAGTTATGGGCCTTCTGAGGCCGGGGAGCTGTTTTTT.

This clonotype turned up a few times. V is TRBV7-8 and J is TRBJ2-7; 7 bases are a match to TRBD2. The CDR3 loop spans 15 amino acids. Germline lookup yields CDR1 SGHVS and CDR2 FQNEAQ. V shed 5 bases, J shed 5 bases, and the junction held 12 bases outside the gene matches. CDR3 bases: TGTGCCAGCAGCGACCTGGCGGGAGCCGACCACGAGCAGTACTTC. It encodes CASSDLAGADHEQYF.

This clonotype was observed a few times. The rearrangement joins TRBV12-3 or TRBV12-4 to TRBJ1-1, with 8 nucleotides matching TRBD1. With 6 bases clipped from V and 8 bases from J, the junction kept 5 bases outside the gene matches. This CDR3 contains 12 residues. CDR3 sequence reads: CASRPTGGEAFF. The CDR3 nucleotides read TGTGCCAGCAGACCTACAGGGGGGGAAGCTTTCTTT.

In this sample, this clonotype turned up a few times. The chain uses TRBV11-2 and TRBJ2-1; the D gene is possibly TRBD1 (6 bases). V lost 4 bases to trimming and J lost 4 bases, with 14 bases between them. CDR3 length: 15 amino acids. CDR1 SGHAT and CDR2 FQNNGV come from the germline V gene. In nucleotides, the CDR3 is TGTGCCAGCAGCTGGGGTGTGACAGGATACAATGAGCAGTTCTTC. Its translation: CASSWGVTGYNEQFF. The full variable domain, its missing parts supplied by reference TRBV11-2 and TRBJ2-1, is EAGVAQSPRYKIIEKRQSVAFWCNPISGHATLYWYQQILGQGPKLLIQFQNNGVVDDSQLPKDRFSAERLKGVDSTLKIQPAKLEDSAVYLCASSWGVTGYNEQFFGPGTRLTVL.

This clonotype was seen repeatedly, ten times or more. An end of the junction differs from the germline gene, which may be a read error. The chain recombines TRBV7-7 with TRBJ2-2; D gene unclear. Germline CDR1 reads SSHAT; CDR2 reads FNYEAQ (reference sequence). CDR3 length equals 14 residues. The CDR3 here is CASSLILNTGELFF. The CDR3, as DNA: TGTGCTAGCAGCTTGATCCTGAACACCGGGGAGCTGTTTTTT.

This clonotype was detected many times. The rearrangement uses TRBV30 and TRBJ2-5, with TRBD1 identical over 8 bases. This CDR3 contains 16 residues. Germline V gene data show CDR1 as GTSNPN and CDR2 as SVGIG (reference sequence). After removal of 1 base from V and 5 bases from J, the junction contained 12 bases not matched to a gene. CDR3 bases: TGTGCCTGGAGTGCCTTAGGCCAGGGGGCGAGGGAGACCCAGTACTTC. This sequence encodes CAWSALGQGARETQYF.

This clonotype was detected ten times or more. The chain recombines TRBV20-1 with TRBJ1-2; D remains ambiguous. This CDR3 spans 11 amino acids. Germline V gives CDR1 DFQATT, CDR2 SNEGSKA (reference sequence). V was clipped by 0 bases and J by 8 bases, with 7 bases between them. The CDR3 region is CSARDGNGYTF. CDR3 nucleotides: TGCAGTGCTAGAGACGGGAACGGCTACACCTTC.

Ten or more counts support this clonotype. The chain joins TRBV7-2 to TRBJ1-1; D may be TRBD1 (5 bases). This CDR3 spans 15 amino acids. Between the trimmed V and J ends, which lost 5 bases and 0 bases, there was a span of 13 bases. Germline-derived CDR1 and CDR2 are SGHTA and FQGNSA. CDR3 bases: TGTGCCAGCAGCCCCCGACAGCTAATGAACACTGAAGCTTTCTTT. Its translation: CASSPRQLMNTEAFF. The full variable domain, rest sourced from reference TRBV7-2 and TRBJ1-1, is GAGVSQSPSNKVTEKGKDVELRCDPISGHTALYWYRQSLGQGLEFLIYFQGNSAPDKSGLPSDRFSAERTGGSVSTLTIQRTQQEDSAVYLCASSPRQLMNTEAFFGQGTRLTVV.

This clonotype was seen at least ten times. The junction and the germline gene differ at one end; a read error may be behind it. This chain links TRBV27 with TRBJ1-1; D might be TRBD1 (5 bases). There are 14 residues in the CDR3. Germline V gene sequence: CDR1 MNHEY, CDR2 SMNVEV (reference sequence). This chain's CDR3 is CASSLSGGFTEAFF. CDR3 in DNA: TGTGCCAGCAGTTTATCGGGGGGGTTCACTGAAGCTTTTTTT.

A word on this clonotype: An end of the junction differs from the germline gene, which may be a read error. CDR3: CASSFPGSLGNERFF. The CDR3 DNA is TGTGCCAGCAGCTTTCCCGGGAGCTTGGGGAATGAGCGGTTCTTC. The rearrangement links TRBV5-4 to TRBJ2-1; perhaps TRBD2 as D (6 bases). The CDR3 spans 15 residues. Germline V CDR1 and CDR2: SGHNT, YYREEE (reference sequence).

Worth noting for this clonotype: A much larger clonotype is one base distant, so this may be a read error. The chain combines TRBV18 with TRBJ2-7; D remains ambiguous. The CDR3 runs 15 residues. Germline loops: CDR1 KGHSH, CDR2 LQKENI. The CDR3 loop reads CASSPLGASSFEQYF. The CDR3, as DNA: TGTGCCAGCTCACCACTAGGCGCCTCCTCCTTCGAGCAGTACTTC.

The genes are TRBV18 and TRBJ2-5; unclear D gene. Trimming removed 2 bases at V and 2 bases at J, with 12 bases between. This CDR3 is built from 15 residues. Germline-derived CDR1 and CDR2 are KGHSH and LQKENI. DNA of the CDR3: TGTGCCAGCTCACCATTTACCCAGTCACAAGAGACCCAGTACTTC. Its protein product is CASSPFTQSQETQYF.

This clonotype was seen ten or more times. The chain employs TRBV7-9 and TRBJ2-7; TRBD2 matches 11 bases. This CDR3 comprises 18 residues. The germline CDR1 and CDR2 sequences are SEHNR and FQNEAQ (reference sequence). V gave up 2 bases and J gave up 2 bases; unmatched junction bases: 11. The CDR3 DNA sequence: TGTGCCAGCAGCTTAAGGACAACCGGGACTAGCGGAGCCTACGAGCAGTACTTC. It is translated as CASSLRTTGTSGAYEQYF.

This clonotype was detected ten times or more. This sequence joins TRBV6-5 and TRBJ2-2; D may correspond to TRBD1 or TRBD2 (5 bases each). Germline CDR1 is MNHEY and CDR2 is SVGAGI. The CDR3 has 15 amino acids. V lost 0 bases, J lost 4 bases, and 9 bases lay in between. The DNA of the CDR3 is TGTGCCAGCAGTTACTCAGAGGGGTTCACCGGGGAGCTGTTTTTT. This translates into CASSYSEGFTGELFF.

In this sample, this clonotype turned up many times. CDR3 bases: TGTGCCATCAGGACAGGGGTCTACAATGAGCAGTTCTTC. Encoded protein: CAIRTGVYNEQFF. V usage is TRBV10-3 and J usage is TRBJ2-1; 8 bases are shared with TRBD1. Germline-derived CDR1 and CDR2 are ENHRY and SYGVKD. V trimming: 6 bases; J trimming: 3 bases; junction bases outside the gene matches: 1. This CDR3 spans 13 amino acids.

This clonotype came up many times. At one end the junction does not follow the germline gene, possibly because of a read error. CDR3 loop: CASSLAPFLPGLDTGELFF. In nucleotides, the CDR3 is TGTGCTAGCAGCTTAGCGCCCTTTTTACCGGGACTAGATACCGGGGAGCTGTTTTTT. The chain employs TRBV7-7 and TRBJ2-2; 8 bases fit TRBD2. Germline lookup yields CDR1 SSHAT and CDR2 FNYEAQ (reference sequence). The CDR3 has 19 amino acids.